This T cell receptor beta chain was captured by sequencing in a study of identical twins. With template switching, a universal primer site was added, and the cDNA carried unique molecular identifiers. From the 5' RACE reads, TCRdb called clonotypes with MiXCR, one entry per CDR3 protein. This sample has hundreds of thousands of distinct CDR3 sequences; 10% to 15% occur once, and the top ten carry 6% to 9%. The V end lost 0 bases, the J end lost 4 bases, and 13 bases lay between the germline ends. Germline V gene sequence: CDR1 DFQATT, CDR2 SNEGSKA (reference sequence). This CDR3 spans 15 amino acids. Findings and limits, study-wide: Twin-shared out-of-frame alpha sequences showed excess low generation probability.

The table lists this clonotype with many counts. Its antigen is unknown. This same sample was also taken into another study, of yellow fever vaccine responses in identical twins.

The sequence was obtained from a woman between 18 and 29 years old in good health. The V call is TRBV20-1, the J call TRBJ2-1; D might be TRBD2 (6 bases). Sequencing was done on a sample of CD8+ T cells sorted from blood. The CDR3 reads CSARDLAAGYNEQFF. The CDR3 nucleotides are TGCAGTGCTAGAGACTTAGCGGCCGGATACAATGAGCAGTTCTTC.